This entry lists 17 T cell receptor beta chains sequenced from one sample in a study of shared clonotypes between healthy human individuals. The repertoire was sequenced with immunoSEQ multiplex PCR; TCRdb's copy has only in-frame clones and lacks some. The sample comprises millions of clones, more than 85% of which are singletons, and under 0.45% rests with the top ten. Sequencing was performed on naive CD4+ T cells from PBMCs. Subset in this sample: CD45RA+ positively selected. These receptors were obtained from a man aged 18 to 29 in good health. Some clones in this sample may be carry-over from other donors' samples.

In this sample, this clone turned up once. This rearrangement joins TRBV4-3 to TRBJ2-3, with TRBD2 matching 7 bases. Unmatched junction bases numbered 11, after V lost 4 bases and J lost 7 bases. This CDR3 is built from 15 residues. Germline V gene data show CDR1 as LGHNA and CDR2 as YSLEER. The CDR3 coding sequence is TGCGCCAGCAGCCCTAACCCGCGGGGGAGGTATACGCAGTATTTT. This translates into CASSPNPRGRYTQYF.

The chain is built from TRBV7-3 and TRBJ1-1; D ambiguous. There are 15 residues in the CDR3. Germline CDR1 is SGHTA and CDR2 is FQGTGA. V dropped 1 base and J dropped 2 bases, with 11 bases sitting between them. Written as DNA, the CDR3 is TGTGCCAGCAGCTTAATGACGATACAAAACACTGAAGCTTTCTTT. This sequence encodes CASSLMTIQNTEAFF.

The CDR3 region has the DNA TGTGCCAGCAGCCAAGCGGAGGGCACTAGCACAGATACGCAGTATTTT. As protein: CASSQAEGTSTDTQYF. V and J are TRBV4-2 and TRBJ2-3; tentatively, D is TRBD2 (6 bases). This CDR3 has 16 amino acids. V lost 1 base and J 0 bases, leaving 11 bases between the germline ends. CDR1 LGHNA and CDR2 YNFKEQ come from the germline V gene.

The rearrangement joins TRBV5-1 to TRBJ1-1; tentatively, D is TRBD1 (5 bases). This CDR3 spans 18 amino acids. Trimming pared 1 base from V and 8 bases from J, leaving 27 bases between. Germline V gene sequence: CDR1 SGHRS, CDR2 YFSETQ. The CDR3 region is CASSLRVSGRGFGAEAFF. For the CDR3, the DNA is TGCGCCAGCAGCTTGAGAGTCTCAGGGCGCGGGTTCGGGGCCGAAGCTTTCTTT.

The chain uses TRBV7-9 and TRBJ1-1; D gene ambiguous. This CDR3 is built from 12 residues. V shed 5 bases and J shed 3 bases, with 7 bases lying between them. CDR1 and CDR2 from the germline V gene are SEHNR and FQNEAQ (reference sequence). The DNA for the CDR3 is TGTGCCAGCAGCCCTGATTACACTGAAGCTTTCTTT. It specifies CASSPDYTEAFF.

CDR3 sequence reads: CASSYSATRGETQYF. DNA for the CDR3: TGTGCCAGCAGTTACTCGGCTACAAGAGGAGAGACCCAGTACTTC. This chain connects TRBV6-5 to TRBJ2-5; unclear D gene. V was cut by 0 bases and J by 4 bases, with 12 bases left in between. Germline assignment: CDR1 MNHEY and CDR2 SVGAGI. This CDR3 is built from 15 residues.

CDR3 amino acids: CALRGLGLRAFF. The CDR3 region has the DNA TGTGCCTTGCGGGGGTTGGGGTTACGAGCTTTCTTT. This chain joins TRBV30 and TRBJ1-1; D possibly corresponds to TRBD1 (5 bases). V was trimmed by 7 bases and J by 10 bases, leaving 19 bases between them. This CDR3 contains 12 residues. Germline CDR1 is GTSNPN and CDR2 is SVGIG (reference sequence).

This chain links TRBV6-6 with TRBJ2-1; D remains unclear. Germline-derived CDR1 and CDR2 are MNHNY and SVGAGI (reference sequence). The CDR3 totals 14 residues. The ends were cut back, 8 bases at V and 2 bases at J, with 13 bases in the middle. CDR3 in DNA: TGTGCCAGCCTTGCGGAGAACACCTACAATGAGCAGTTCTTC. This codes for CASLAENTYNEQFF.

In nucleotides, the CDR3 is TGTGCCAGCAGTGCTGCTCTCAACTCCTACGAGCAGTACTTC. It specifies CASSAALNSYEQYF. The rearrangement joins TRBV2 to TRBJ2-7; no definite D call. Germline V lookup: CDR1 SNHLY, CDR2 FYNNEI. The CDR3 loop spans 14 amino acids. Trimming took off 4 bases at V and 0 bases at J, with 10 bases between the two ends.

The chain links TRBV2 to TRBJ1-3; D gene unclear. Trimming shortened V by 7 bases and J by 0 bases, and 13 bases separated the two germline ends. The CDR3 spans 15 residues. CDR1 and CDR2 (germline): SNHLY, FYNNEI. The CDR3 spells CASTSDGFSGNTIYF. CDR3 bases: TGTGCCAGCACTTCAGACGGATTCTCTGGAAACACCATATATTTT.

The chain has TRBV7-2 and TRBJ2-1, with 13 bases lining up with TRBD2. This CDR3 spans 15 amino acids. CDR1 and CDR2 from the germline V gene are SGHTA and FQGNSA. V was clipped by 5 bases and J by 8 bases; unmatched bases: 6. The chain's CDR3 is CASSRLAGGWDEQFF. CDR3 nucleotides: TGTGCCAGCAGCCGACTAGCGGGAGGTTGGGATGAGCAGTTCTTC.

The chain employs TRBV6-1 and TRBJ2-3, with D uncertain. CDR1 and CDR2 (germline): MNHNS, SASEGT. Trimming took off 6 bases at V and 4 bases at J, with 14 bases between the two ends. The CDR3 loop spans 14 amino acids. CDR3 residues: CASRVGALADTQYF. The DNA of the CDR3 is TGTGCCAGCAGGGTCGGTGCGCTCGCAGATACGCAGTATTTT.

This clone appeared once. In the same sample, other DNA sequences code for this CDR3. The chain carries TRBV7-9 and TRBJ2-1; the D gene is possibly TRBD2 (5 bases). There are 14 residues in the CDR3. The germline V gene encodes CDR1 SEHNR and CDR2 FQNEAQ (reference sequence). Trimming stripped 3 bases from V and 0 bases from J, with 6 bases between. The CDR3 DNA reads as TGTGCCAGCAGCTTCGGAGGCTCCTACAATGAGCAGTTCTTC. It specifies CASSFGGSYNEQFF.

The chain carries TRBV12-2 and TRBJ1-2. TRBV12-2 is a listed pseudogene. CDR3 size: 13 residues. The CDR3 sequence is CASPPGPRDGYTF. DNA for the CDR3: TGTGCAAGTCCCCCTGGCCCAAGGGATGGCTACACCTTC.

The chain is built from TRBV6-5 and TRBJ2-7; the match to TRBD1 covers 7 bases. Per the germline V gene, CDR1 is MNHEY and CDR2 is SVGAGI. J gave up 2 bases and V 5 bases, and 6 bases lay outside the gene matches. There are 14 residues in the CDR3. CDR3 loop: CASSRGTATYEQYF. Here the CDR3 DNA reads TGTGCCAGCAGTAGAGGGACAGCGACCTACGAGCAGTACTTC.

This clone appeared a few times. This sample also contains other DNA sequences that code for the same CDR3. The chain joins TRBV6-5 to TRBJ1-5; no definite D call. V lost 5 bases, J lost 1 base, and 6 bases lay in between. The germline V gene encodes CDR1 MNHEY and CDR2 SVGAGI. The CDR3 runs 13 residues. The CDR3 here is CASSRQSNQPQHF. The DNA of the CDR3 is TGTGCCAGCAGTCGGCAGAGCAATCAGCCCCAGCATTTT.

This chain connects TRBV18 to TRBJ2-1; D unresolved. The CDR3 runs to 14 residues. The germline gives CDR1 KGHSH, CDR2 LQKENI. Trimming pared 3 bases from V and 8 bases from J, leaving 14 bases between. The CDR3 bases are TGTGCCAGCTCACCCAGCAGGACGAGCGATGAGCAGTTCTTC. Protein: CASSPSRTSDEQFF.